This T cell receptor beta chain comes out of a study of cytomegalovirus exposure and HLA in healthy donors. Study-level results: In a later analysis, at a false discovery rate of 0.05, 15,000 to 20,000 TCR beta sequences matched HLA alleles.

This CDR3 is 18 amino acids long. With 4 bases removed from V and 5 bases from J, the gap between germline ends came to 26 bases. Per germline, CDR1 LGHNA and CDR2 YNFKEQ. 60 Vbeta and 13 Jbeta primers were used in PCR. Generated by immunoSEQ multiplex PCR, the TCRdb table keeps only in-frame clones and is missing some. The sample carries more than 95,000 clones, approximately 10% recorded once. Turning to this clone: Its specificity is not known.

The chain recombines TRBV4-2 with TRBJ2-5, with D perhaps TRBD2 (7 bases). Sequenced sample: PBMCs. This clonotype originated in a woman aged 18-30 years in good health and CMV-seropositive. CDR3 sequence: CASSPYKSFEGGGETQYF. CDR3 DNA sequence: TGTGCCAGCAGCCCCTACAAGAGCTTTGAGGGGGGAGGGGAGACCCAGTACTTC.